The next 24 T cell receptor beta chains were all read from a single sample in a study of T cell repertoires in aging, cancer and after chemotherapy (dated by TCRdb to about 2019). This sample was sequenced with an Illumina MiSeq. Multiplex touch-down PCR with a mixed TRB-A/B primer pool was used to amplify rearranged TRB sequences covering the V, D and J segments. TCRdb handled the public reads itself, with Q25 trimming in fastp and clone calling in MiXCR, and kept productive beta chains. Rows merge per CDR3 protein into single entries with the most common DNA and genes. The sample table contains more than 1,500 distinct CDR3 sequences; only one count was recorded for roughly 31% of them. The ten largest clones capture roughly 22% of the sample. Genomic DNA extracted from peripheral blood, rather than sorted cells or RNA, was used as the source for amplification of TCR beta rearrangements. Sequencing used blood. The receptors come from a human donor with a solid tumor.

This clonotype was found a few times. The chain recombines TRBV5-8 with TRBJ2-7; D is unresolved. Looked up from germline, CDR1 is SGHTS and CDR2 is YDEGEE. V lost 2 bases and J 3 bases, leaving 6 bases between the germline ends. The CDR3 is 12 residues long. The CDR3 nucleotides read TGTGCCAGCAGCTTATCCGACTACGAGCAGTACTTC. Protein product: CASSLSDYEQYF.

The chain joins TRBV7-2 to TRBJ2-5, with D unresolved. Germline CDR1 is SGHTA and CDR2 is FQGNSA. This CDR3 spans 11 amino acids. Trimming stripped 6 bases from V and 2 bases from J, with 4 bases between. The CDR3 nucleotides read TGTGCCAGCAGATTACAAGAGACCCAGTACTTC. Translating it yields CASRLQETQYF.

The chain joins TRBV12-3 or TRBV12-4 to TRBJ1-1, with unresolved D. With 11 bases removed from V and 1 base from J, the gap between germline ends came to 14 bases. This CDR3 comprises 13 residues. The CDR3 DNA is TGTGCCTCTTGGAGGGAGGAGAACACTGAAGCTTTCTTT. It codes for CASWREENTEAFF.

This clonotype rates as hyperexpanded. The chain carries TRBV6-1 and TRBJ2-7; the D gene is possibly TRBD2 (5 bases). V was pared by 2 bases and J by 4 bases, with 18 bases between. The CDR3 has 16 residues. From germline, CDR1 is MNHNS and CDR2 SASEGT. The CDR3 DNA follows: TGTGCCAGCAGTGAATTGCAGGTGGCGGGCGGATACGAGCAGTACTTC. This codes for CASSELQVAGGYEQYF.

This clonotype was picked up a small number of times. The chain recombines TRBV6-2 or TRBV6-3 with TRBJ2-2; the D gene is possibly TRBD2 (5 bases). The germline V and J ends were trimmed by 6 bases and 3 bases, with 8 bases remaining between them. The CDR3 has 13 residues. The germline V gene has CDR1 MNHEY and CDR2 SVGEGT. For the CDR3, the DNA is TGTGCCAGCAGGACCGGGGACACCGGGGAGCTGTTTTTT. Translated, it gives CASRTGDTGELFF.

The V and J genes are TRBV12-3 or TRBV12-4 and TRBJ2-7, with D unclear. The CDR3 contains 11 residues. V was pared by 6 bases and J by 6 bases, with 9 bases between. The CDR3 is CASSPSGEQYF. In DNA, the CDR3 is TGTGCCAGCAGCCCCTCGGGCGAGCAGTACTTC.

This clonotype was observed a few times. This chain uses TRBV19 with TRBJ2-1; a weak D match, TRBD1 (6 bases). Germline lookup yields CDR1 LNHDA and CDR2 SQIVND (reference sequence). The CDR3 length is 13 residues. V gave up 3 bases and J gave up 7 bases, with 10 bases separating them. The CDR3 is CASSIQGPNEQFF. The CDR3 DNA is TGTGCCAGTAGTATCCAGGGGCCGAATGAGCAGTTCTTC.

This clonotype occurred a few times. The chain carries TRBV6-1 and TRBJ1-2; TRBD1 matches 7 bases. With 7 bases clipped from V and 5 bases from J, the junction kept 4 bases outside the gene matches. Germline V gene sequence: CDR1 MNHNS, CDR2 SASEGT. CDR3 length: 12 residues. CDR3 protein: CASMGTVYGYTF. The CDR3 DNA reads TGTGCCAGCATGGGGACAGTATATGGCTACACCTTC.

This clonotype is large (0.1 to 1%) in the sample. The rearrangement joins TRBV6-5 to TRBJ2-3; 12 bases are a match to TRBD2. Losses at the gene ends were 8 bases for V and 3 bases for J; bases not matched to a gene: 6. The CDR3 is made up of 15 amino acids. The germline gives CDR1 MNHEY, CDR2 SVGAGI. The CDR3 loop is CASVGLAGPTDTQYF. The CDR3 nucleotides are TGTGCCAGCGTTGGACTAGCGGGACCTACAGATACGCAGTATTTT.

The sample holds a few counts of this clonotype. The chain combines TRBV5-5 with TRBJ2-7; D might be TRBD2 (5 bases). Trimming removed 0 bases at V and 2 bases at J, with 6 bases between. This CDR3 region has 13 residues. Germline V CDR1 and CDR2: SGHKS, YYEKEE (reference sequence). The DNA of the CDR3 is TGTGCCAGCAGCTTGGTGGAGGCCTACGAGCAGTACTTC. Translated, it gives CASSLVEAYEQYF. The variable domain in full, completed from reference TRBV5-5 and TRBJ2-7, reads DAGVTQSPTHLIKTRGQQVTLRCSPISGHKSVSWYQQVLGQGPQFIFQYYEKEERGRGNFPDRFSARQFPNYSSELNVNALLLGDSALYLCASSLVEAYEQYFGPGTRLTVT.

V gene TRBV5-1 combines with J gene TRBJ1-5; D is ambiguous. CDR3 length equals 14 residues. Germline lookup yields CDR1 SGHRS and CDR2 YFSETQ. Trimming shortened V by 0 bases and J by 3 bases, and 7 bases separated the two germline ends. The CDR3 bases are TGCGCCAGCAGCTTGGGAGACAACAATCAGCCCCAGCATTTT. Protein product: CASSLGDNNQPQHF.

Concerning this clonotype itself: The germline gene is not matched at one end of the junction; a read error may be the cause. The rearrangement joins TRBV10-3 to TRBJ1-1, with D uncertain. The CDR3 is 11 residues long. The germline V gene encodes CDR1 ENHRY and CDR2 SYGVKD. CDR3 amino acids: CASIGNTEAFF. In DNA, the CDR3 is TGCGCCAGCATAGGGAACACTGAAGCTTTCTTT.

The J gene is TRBJ1-1, the V gene TRBV5-5; possibly TRBD1 for D (5 bases). V lost 4 bases, J lost 4 bases, and 20 bases lay in between. CDR3 length equals 16 residues. Germline V lookup: CDR1 SGHKS, CDR2 YYEKEE (reference sequence). CDR3 in DNA: TGTGCCAGCAGCCGGCAGGGTTTCGGATCGAGCACTGAAGCTTTCTTT. Its translation: CASSRQGFGSSTEAFF.

The chain uses TRBV6-1 and TRBJ2-2, with 7 nucleotides matching TRBD2. V shed 2 bases, J shed 3 bases, and the junction held 0 bases outside the gene matches. This CDR3 is built from 14 residues. CDR1 and CDR2 (germline): MNHNS, SASEGT. CDR3 residues: CASSELADTGELFF. As DNA, the CDR3 is TGTGCCAGCAGTGAACTAGCGGACACCGGGGAGCTGTTTTTT.

The chain couples TRBV27 to TRBJ2-4; a possible D gene is TRBD2 (5 bases). Germline loops: CDR1 MNHEY, CDR2 SMNVEV (reference sequence). The CDR3 has 13 amino acids. V lost 7 bases and J 8 bases, leaving 15 bases between the germline ends. CDR3 sequence reads: CASMGRGRDIQYF. The DNA of the CDR3 is TGTGCCAGCATGGGGAGAGGGCGGGACATTCAGTACTTC.

A remark on this clonotype: At one end the junction does not follow the germline gene, possibly because of a read error. The V and J genes are TRBV27 and TRBJ2-1, with 12 bases aligning to TRBD2. Looked up from germline, CDR1 is MNHEY and CDR2 is SMNVEV (reference sequence). The CDR3 is 16 residues long. This chain's CDR3 is CASSSGRLAGDNKQFF. CDR3 in DNA: TGTGCCAGCAGCTCTGGTAGACTAGCGGGAGACAATAAGCAGTTCTTC.

This clonotype showed up just a few times. The chain joins TRBV19 to TRBJ2-5; D call uncertain. Trimming pared 1 base from V and 5 bases from J, leaving 8 bases between. The CDR3 spans 13 residues. Germline V CDR1 and CDR2: LNHDA, SQIVND (reference sequence). CDR3 nucleotide sequence: TGTGCCAGTAGTATAGCAGTCCGGGAGACCCAGTACTTC. It translates to CASSIAVRETQYF.

This chain uses TRBV7-9 with TRBJ1-2, with a tentative D call TRBD1 (5 bases). The CDR3 runs 14 residues. Deletions cut 1 base from V and 8 bases from J, with 14 bases between. Germline CDR1 SEHNR, CDR2 FQNEAQ (reference sequence). CDR3 residues: CASSLGRRARGYTF. The CDR3 region has the DNA TGTGCCAGCAGCTTAGGCCGCAGGGCCCGGGGCTACACCTTC.

About this clonotype itself: With a much larger clone just one base away, this may be a read error. The chain carries TRBV19 and TRBJ2-7, with TRBD1 matching 8 bases. The V segment lost 5 bases and the J segment 4 bases; nucleotides outside the gene matches: 7. The CDR3 is 14 residues long. In germline, CDR1 is LNHDA, CDR2 SQIVND (reference sequence). The CDR3 sequence: CASSFTGGRYEQYF. Written as DNA, the CDR3 is TGTGCCAGTAGTTTTACAGGGGGTCGATACGAGCAGTACTTC.

The table lists this clonotype with a few counts. This CDR3 reads CASSLPPSGRTDTQYF. The CDR3, as DNA: TGTGCCAGCAGCCTGCCCCCTAGCGGGAGGACAGATACGCAGTATTTT. V gene TRBV5-4 combines with J gene TRBJ2-3; TRBD2 matches 11 bases. Germline V gives CDR1 SGHNT, CDR2 YYREEE (reference sequence). Germline trimming cut 4 bases from V and 3 bases from J; bases unmatched to any gene: 7. The CDR3 contains 16 residues.

By proportion, this clonotype is large. The rearrangement uses TRBV6-5 and TRBJ2-2; no clear D. Trimming removed 7 bases at V and 4 bases at J, with 7 bases between. CDR1 and CDR2 (germline): MNHEY, SVGAGI. There are 12 residues in the CDR3. The CDR3 DNA is TGTGCCAGCAAGATATTCACCGGGGAGCTGTTTTTT. This encodes CASKIFTGELFF.

A single count supports this clonotype. A much bigger clone sits one base away, suggesting this may be a read error. J is TRBJ1-6 and V is TRBV6-1, with TRBD1 matching 7 bases. This CDR3 spans 13 amino acids. Germline-derived CDR1 and CDR2 are MNHNS and SASEGT. CDR3 sequence: CANSDRDNSPLHF. The CDR3 nucleotides read TGTGCCAACAGTGACAGGGATAATTCACCCCTCCACTTT.

This chain uses TRBV5-6 with TRBJ2-1; D call uncertain. The germline V and J ends were trimmed by 1 base and 9 bases, with 14 bases remaining between them. There are 14 residues in the CDR3. The germline V gene has CDR1 SGHDT and CDR2 YYEEEE. CDR3 sequence: CASSLRARPREQFF. The CDR3 DNA reads TGTGCCAGCAGCTTGAGAGCTAGGCCACGTGAGCAGTTCTTC.

By proportion, this clonotype is large. The rearrangement uses TRBV19 and TRBJ1-2, with TRBD1 matching 7 bases. The CDR3 length is 14 residues. The trim removed 3 bases at V and 4 bases at J, leaving 5 bases unmatched. Germline loops: CDR1 LNHDA, CDR2 SQIVND (reference sequence). As DNA, the CDR3 is TGTGCCAGTAGTATGGAGGGGGCAGGCTATGGCTACACCTTC. Protein: CASSMEGAGYGYTF.